Included here is one T cell receptor beta chain sequence, with context. Its specificity is not known. Use of 60 Vbeta and 13 Jbeta primers characterized the PCR. Profiled with immunoSEQ multiplex PCR; TCRdb holds only in-frame clones, not every one. Listed are roughly 200,000 clones; 6.5% falls within the top ten. Trimming pared 5 bases from V and 6 bases from J, leaving 14 bases between. This CDR3 is built from 14 residues. Germline V lookup: CDR1 MRHNA, CDR2 SNTAGT. This record belongs to a study of cytomegalovirus exposure and HLA in healthy donors. General observations from the study: Several of the most significant clusters were apparently associated with common viral pathogens in a later analysis. Presence/absence analysis assumed near-uniform sequencing depth across donors.

The receptor's source is a man aged 25-45 years in good health and CMV-seronegative. Material for sequencing was PBMCs. The genes are TRBV6-4 and TRBJ2-1; D remains unclear. The CDR3 sequence: CASSKAGVGNEQFF. CDR3 DNA: TGTGCCAGCAGTAAGGCTGGAGTAGGCAATGAGCAGTTCTTC.